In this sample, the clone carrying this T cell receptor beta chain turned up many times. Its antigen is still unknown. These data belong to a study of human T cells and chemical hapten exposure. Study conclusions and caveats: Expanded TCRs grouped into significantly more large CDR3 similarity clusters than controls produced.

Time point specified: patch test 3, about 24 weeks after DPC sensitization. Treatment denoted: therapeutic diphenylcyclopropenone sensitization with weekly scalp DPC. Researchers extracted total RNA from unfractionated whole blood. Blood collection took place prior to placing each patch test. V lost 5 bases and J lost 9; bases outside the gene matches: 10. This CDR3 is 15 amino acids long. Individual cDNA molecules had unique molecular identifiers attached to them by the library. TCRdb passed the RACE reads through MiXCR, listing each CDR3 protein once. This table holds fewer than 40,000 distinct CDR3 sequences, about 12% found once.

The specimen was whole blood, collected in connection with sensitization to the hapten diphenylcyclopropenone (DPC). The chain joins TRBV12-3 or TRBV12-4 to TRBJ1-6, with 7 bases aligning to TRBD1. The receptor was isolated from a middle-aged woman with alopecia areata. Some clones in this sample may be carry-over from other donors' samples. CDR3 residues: CASSLRQGLGSPLHF. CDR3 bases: TGTGCCAGCAGTCTTCGACAGGGTTTGGGTTCACCCCTCCACTTT.